These T cell receptor beta chains were read from a single sample in a study of T cell changes during pregnancy in multiple sclerosis. Profiled with immunoSEQ multiplex PCR; TCRdb holds only in-frame clones, not every one. The sample contains 13,000 to 15,000 clones, over 90% of which appear only once. The sample in question was peripheral blood, obtained in the second trimester of pregnancy. The source is a female donor in good health, enrolled as a control in a pregnancy study. CDR3s include the opening cysteine and the closing phenylalanine or tryptophan. The D gene is left open where the match is weak. Clone sizes are given selectively: once, few, many, or a class where the clone is expanded.

D: -
J: TRBJ1-2
size: -
V: TRBV5-1
length: 14
CDR3: CASSLGTTGYGYTF
DNA: TGCGCCAGCAGCTTGGGCACTACAGGGTATGGCTACACCTTC

D: TRBD1
J: TRBJ2-7
size: -
V: TRBV10-3
length: 15
CDR3: CAISEGQGATYEQYF
DNA: TGTGCCATCAGTGAGGGACAGGGGGCTACCTACGAGCAGTACTTC

D: -
J: TRBJ1-2
size: -
V: TRBV5-4
length: 13
CDR3: CASSGAGFYGYTF
DNA: TGTGCCAGCAGCGGGGCCGGATTTTATGGCTACACCTTC

D: TRBD1
J: TRBJ2-7
size: -
V: TRBV19
length: 12
CDR3: CASSPTGGEQYF
DNA: TGTGCCAGTAGTCCAACAGGGGGCGAGCAGTACTTC

D: TRBD2
J: TRBJ2-5
size: -
V: TRBV5-1
length: 17
CDR3: CASSLAGTSGGQETQYF
DNA: TGCGCCAGCAGCTTGGCAGGGACTAGCGGGGGCCAAGAGACCCAGTACTTC

D: TRBD1
J: TRBJ1-1
size: -
V: TRBV4-1
length: 19
CDR3: CASSAWFLRTGLMNTEAFF
DNA: TGCGCCAGCAGCGCTTGGTTCTTAAGGACAGGGCTCATGAACACTGAAGCTTTCTTT

D: -
J: TRBJ1-1
size: once
V: TRBV19
length: 13
CDR3: CASRRQTSTEAFF
DNA: TGTGCCAGTAGACGACAGACTAGCACTGAAGCTTTCTTT

D: TRBD1
J: TRBJ2-5
size: -
V: TRBV7-2
length: 16
CDR3: CASRLDRGRGLETQYF
DNA: TGTGCCAGCAGATTAGACAGGGGGAGAGGGTTAGAGACCCAGTACTTC

D: -
J: TRBJ2-7
size: once
V: TRBV28
length: 14
CDR3: CASSRLEAWSEQYF
DNA: TGTGCCAGCAGTCGATTAGAGGCTTGGAGTGAGCAGTACTTC

D: -
J: TRBJ2-7
size: once
V: TRBV7-2
length: 14
CDR3: CASSNTQSSYEQYF
DNA: TGTGCCAGCAGCAACACACAGAGCTCCTACGAGCAGTACTTC

D: TRBD1
J: TRBJ1-6
size: -
V: TRBV27
length: 14
CDR3: CASSRDRDNSPLHF
DNA: TGTGCCAGCAGTCGGGACAGGGACAATTCACCCCTCCACTTT

D: TRBD1
J: TRBJ1-1
size: -
V: TRBV6-6
length: 14
CDR3: CASSWVRQGTEAFF
DNA: TGTGCCAGCAGTTGGGTGAGACAGGGGACTGAAGCTTTCTTT

D: TRBD2
J: TRBJ2-2
size: once
V: TRBV5-1
length: 14
CDR3: CASSSQRGAGELFF
DNA: TGCGCCAGCAGCTCCCAGCGGGGGGCAGGGGAGCTGTTTTTT

D: -
J: TRBJ2-2
size: once
V: TRBV11-3
length: 16
CDR3: CASSRTGTWNTGELFF
DNA: TGTGCCAGCAGCCGGACCGGGACTTGGAACACCGGGGAGCTGTTTTTT

D: -
J: TRBJ2-1
size: -
V: TRBV7-9
length: 11
CDR3: CATRGGNEQFF
DNA: TGTGCCACCAGGGGAGGCAATGAGCAGTTCTTC

D: -
J: TRBJ2-7
size: once
V: TRBV28
length: 12
CDR3: CASSQTGYEQYF
DNA: TGTGCCAGCAGCCAGACGGGCTACGAGCAGTACTTC

D: -
J: TRBJ2-3
size: -
V: TRBV14
length: 11
CDR3: CASSHGSTQYF
DNA: TGTGCCAGCAGCCATGGGAGTACGCAGTATTTT

D: TRBD1
J: TRBJ2-3
size: -
V: TRBV6-5
length: 14
CDR3: CASSRDSPTDTQYF
DNA: TGTGCCAGCAGCCGGGACAGCCCCACAGATACGCAGTATTTT

D: TRBD2
J: TRBJ2-5
size: -
V: TRBV11-2
length: 18
CDR3: CASSLTLAGGPWEETQYF
DNA: TGTGCCAGCAGCCTCACACTAGCGGGAGGGCCATGGGAGGAGACCCAGTACTTC

D: -
J: TRBJ1-6
size: once
V: TRBV30
length: 14
CDR3: CAWSGGLINSPLHF
DNA: TGTGCCTGGAGTGGAGGGCTGATTAATTCACCCCTCCACTTT

D: TRBD2
J: TRBJ2-7
size: -
V: TRBV7-3
length: 14
CDR3: CASSPPGGTYEQYF
DNA: TGTGCCAGCAGCCCCCCGGGGGGAACCTACGAGCAGTACTTC

D: TRBD2
J: TRBJ2-5
size: once
V: TRBV5-4
length: 15
CDR3: CASSSLAGGGETQYF
DNA: TGTGCCAGCAGTTCACTAGCGGGGGGGGGAGAGACCCAGTACTTC

D: -
J: TRBJ2-3
size: -
V: TRBV14
length: 15
CDR3: CASSKNWASTDTQYF
DNA: TGTGCCAGCAGCAAAAACTGGGCCAGCACAGATACGCAGTATTTT

D: TRBD2
J: TRBJ2-1
size: -
V: TRBV6-9
length: 20
CDR3: CASSYRRRGTSGLHGAEQFF
DNA: TGTGCCAGCAGTTATAGGCGCCGAGGGACTAGCGGCCTCCATGGGGCTGAGCAGTTCTTC

D: TRBD1
J: TRBJ1-1
size: few
V: TRBV29-1
length: 15
CDR3: CSVSSGTGRNTEAFF
DNA: TGCAGCGTCTCTTCCGGGACAGGGAGGAATACTGAAGCTTTCTTT

D: -
J: TRBJ1-2
size: -
V: TRBV7-2
length: 16
CDR3: CASSLGDFTLNYGYTF
DNA: TGTGCCAGCAGTCTGGGGGACTTTACTCTTAACTATGGCTACACCTTC

D: -
J: TRBJ1-5
size: -
V: TRBV4-3
length: 15
CDR3: CASSQSGTGNQPQHF
DNA: TGCGCCAGCAGCCAATCGGGTACAGGGAATCAGCCCCAGCATTTT

D: -
J: TRBJ1-4
size: once
V: TRBV13
length: 15
CDR3: CASSRTGRVNEKLFF
DNA: TGTGCCAGCAGCCGTACGGGGAGGGTAAATGAAAAACTGTTTTTT

D: -
J: TRBJ1-4
size: -
V: TRBV4-1
length: 13
CDR3: CASSQVEAEKLFF
DNA: TGCGCCAGCAGCCAAGTTGAAGCTGAAAAACTGTTTTTT